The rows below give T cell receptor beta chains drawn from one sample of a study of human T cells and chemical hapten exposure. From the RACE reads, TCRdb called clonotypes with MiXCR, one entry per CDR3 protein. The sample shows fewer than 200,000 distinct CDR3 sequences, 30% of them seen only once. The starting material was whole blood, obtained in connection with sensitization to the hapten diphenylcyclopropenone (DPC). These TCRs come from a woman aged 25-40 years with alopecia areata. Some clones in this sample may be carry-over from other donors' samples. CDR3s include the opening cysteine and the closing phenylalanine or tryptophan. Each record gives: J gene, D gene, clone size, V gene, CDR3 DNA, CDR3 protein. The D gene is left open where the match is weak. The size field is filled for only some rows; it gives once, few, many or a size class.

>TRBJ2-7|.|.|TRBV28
TGTGCCAGCATAGGGCAATCCTACGAGCAGTACTTC
CASIGQSYEQYF
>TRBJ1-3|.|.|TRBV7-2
TGTGCCAGCAGCTATCACAGCTCTGGAAACACCATATATTTT
CASSYHSSGNTIYF
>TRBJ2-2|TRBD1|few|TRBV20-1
TGCAGTGCTAGACCAGGGGGAACCGGGGAGCTGTTTTTT
CSARPGGTGELFF
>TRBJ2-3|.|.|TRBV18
TGTGCCAGCTCAGGTGGGTGGAGCACAGATACGCAGTATTTT
CASSGGWSTDTQYF
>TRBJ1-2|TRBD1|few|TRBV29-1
TGCAGCGTCGGACAGGGGGATTCTGGCTACACCTTC
CSVGQGDSGYTF
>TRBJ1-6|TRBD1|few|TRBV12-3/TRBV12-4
TGTGCCAGCAGTCTCCGGGACAGGGGGAATTCACCCCTCCACTTT
CASSLRDRGNSPLHF
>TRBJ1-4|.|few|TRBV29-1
TGCAGCGCCATGCCCCTTGGGGAAAAACTGTTTTTT
CSAMPLGEKLFF
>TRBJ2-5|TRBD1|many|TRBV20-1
TGCAGTGGTGTAGGGGGCGGACAAGAGACCCAGTACTTC
CSGVGGGQETQYF
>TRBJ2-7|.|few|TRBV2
TGTGCCAGCAGTGAACAGCCTTCTAGCTCCTACGAGCAGTACTTC
CASSEQPSSSYEQYF
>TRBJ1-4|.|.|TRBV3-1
TGTGCCAGCAGCCCGAGGGGCCAAAGGAAACTGTTTTTT
CASSPRGQRKLFF
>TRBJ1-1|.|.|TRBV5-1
TGCGCCAGCAGCTTGGGAAGTATGAACACTGAAGCTTTCTTT
CASSLGSMNTEAFF
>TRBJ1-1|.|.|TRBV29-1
TGCAGCGTTGAAGCGTCACAGAACACTGAAGCTTTCTTT
CSVEASQNTEAFF
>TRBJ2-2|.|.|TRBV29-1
TGCAGCGTTGGTAGGGACCACACCGGGGAGCTGTTTTTT
CSVGRDHTGELFF
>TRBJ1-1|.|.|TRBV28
TGTGCCAGCAGTTCCAGCCAAAAATACCAGAACACTGAAGCTTTCTTT
CASSSSQKYQNTEAFF
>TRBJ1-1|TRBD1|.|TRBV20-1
TGCAGTGCCCCACTGGGACAGGGAGTTTCTGAAGCTTTCTTT
CSAPLGQGVSEAFF
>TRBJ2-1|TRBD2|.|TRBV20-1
TGCAGTGCTAGTAACTCCGGGAGGGCCGGGAATGAGCAGTTCTTC
CSASNSGRAGNEQFF
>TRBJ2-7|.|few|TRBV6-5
TGTGCCAGCGCAAAACCTGGCTACGAGCAGTACTTC
CASAKPGYEQYF
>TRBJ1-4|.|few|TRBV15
TGTGCCACCAGCAGAGGACGTAATGAAAAACTGTTTTTT
CATSRGRNEKLFF
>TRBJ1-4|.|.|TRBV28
TGTGCCAGCAGTCCACCAGGGAGAGTAGGGGAAAAACTGTTTTTT
CASSPPGRVGEKLFF
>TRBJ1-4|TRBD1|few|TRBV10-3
TGTGCCATCAGTGAGTCCGGACAGGGGGCTCGAGGTGAAAAACTGTTTTTT
CAISESGQGARGEKLFF
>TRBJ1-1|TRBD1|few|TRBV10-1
TGCGCCAGCTCCAGGGACAGGGTGGCTGAAGCTTTCTTT
CASSRDRVAEAFF
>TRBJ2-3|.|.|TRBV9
TGTGCCAGCAGCCCAGACGGGGTAGATACGCAGTATTTT
CASSPDGVDTQYF
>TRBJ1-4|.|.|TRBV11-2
TGTGCCAGCAGCTATGGACAGGAAAAACTGTTTTTT
CASSYGQEKLFF
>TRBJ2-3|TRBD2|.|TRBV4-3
TGCGCCAGCAGCCAAGAGTGGGCTAGCGGGGGGGCAGCAGATACGCAGTATTTT
CASSQEWASGGAADTQYF
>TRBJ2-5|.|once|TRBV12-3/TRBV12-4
TGTGCCAGCAGCCGGGACACCTCACAAGAGACCCAGTACTTC
CASSRDTSQETQYF
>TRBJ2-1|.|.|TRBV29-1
TGCAGCGCCACATCCTTCGGTGAGCAGTTCTTC
CSATSFGEQFF
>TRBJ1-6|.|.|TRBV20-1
TGCAGTGATCGGTCTTTAGGGACGGCGCCCAATTCACCCCTCCACTTT
CSDRSLGTAPNSPLHF
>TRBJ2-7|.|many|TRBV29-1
TGCAGCGGCGCAAATCCCTACGAGCAGTACTTC
CSGANPYEQYF
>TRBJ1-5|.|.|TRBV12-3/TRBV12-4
TGTGCCAGCAGTGACCGAGGGGGATCCCCCTCTCAGCCCCAGCATTTT
CASSDRGGSPSQPQHF
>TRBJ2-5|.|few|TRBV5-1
TGCGCCAGCAGCTTACTGGGACCCGAAAGTCGGGAGACCCAGTACTTC
CASSLLGPESRETQYF
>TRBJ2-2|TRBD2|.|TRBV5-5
TGTGCCAGCAGCCGCGGGGGGCCTGGCACCGGGGAGCTGTTTTTT
CASSRGGPGTGELFF